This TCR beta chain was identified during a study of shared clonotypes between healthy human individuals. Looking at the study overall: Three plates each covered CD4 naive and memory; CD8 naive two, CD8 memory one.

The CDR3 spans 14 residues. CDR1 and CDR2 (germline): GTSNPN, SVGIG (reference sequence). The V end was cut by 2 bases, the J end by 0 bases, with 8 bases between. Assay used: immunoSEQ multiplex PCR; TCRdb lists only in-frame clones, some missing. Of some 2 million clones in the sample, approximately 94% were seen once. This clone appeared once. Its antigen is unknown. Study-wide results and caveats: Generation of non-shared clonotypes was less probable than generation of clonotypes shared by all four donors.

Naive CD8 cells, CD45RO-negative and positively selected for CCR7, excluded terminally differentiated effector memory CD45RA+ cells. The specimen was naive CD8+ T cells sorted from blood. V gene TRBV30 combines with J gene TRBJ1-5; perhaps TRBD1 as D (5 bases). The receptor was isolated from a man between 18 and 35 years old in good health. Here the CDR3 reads CAWSKGYSNQPQHF. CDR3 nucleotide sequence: TGTGCCTGGAGTAAGGGGTATAGCAATCAGCCCCAGCATTTT.